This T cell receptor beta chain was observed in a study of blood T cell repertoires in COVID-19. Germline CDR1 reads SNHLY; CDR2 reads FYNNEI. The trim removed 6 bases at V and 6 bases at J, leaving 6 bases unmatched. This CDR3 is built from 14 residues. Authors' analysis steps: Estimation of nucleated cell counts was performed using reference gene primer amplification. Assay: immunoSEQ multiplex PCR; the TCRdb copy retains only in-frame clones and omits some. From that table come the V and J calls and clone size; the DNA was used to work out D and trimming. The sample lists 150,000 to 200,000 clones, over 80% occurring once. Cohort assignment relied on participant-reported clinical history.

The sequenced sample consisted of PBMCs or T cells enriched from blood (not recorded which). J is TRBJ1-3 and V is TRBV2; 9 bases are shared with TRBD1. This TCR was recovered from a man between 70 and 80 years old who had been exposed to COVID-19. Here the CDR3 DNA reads TGTGCCAGCAGCCCCGGACAGGGGTTAAACACCATATATTTT. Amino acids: CASSPGQGLNTIYF.